Sequencing of this TCR beta chain was carried out in a study of CD8 T cells in Susac syndrome. RNA in amounts of about 0.5 to 1 ug was reverse transcribed with random hexamers. TCR beta CDR3 was amplified by immunoSEQ covering 54 Vbeta and 13 Jbeta. TCRdb redid the calling of the immunoSEQ multiplex PCR reads with MiXCR, one entry per CDR3 protein. The data contain hundreds of thousands of distinct CDR3 sequences, approximately 90% of them seen just once; the ten biggest clones take up roughly 0.17%. TCR beta from blood CD8+ and CD4+ T cells was sequenced. Included as multiple sclerosis controls were treatment-naive patients who had stable or active relapsing-remitting disease. Negative isolation was used for CD8+ and CD4+ T cells, and FACS enrichment was applied to TEMRA cells. This CDR3 has 14 amino acids. Between the trimmed V and J ends, which lost 2 bases and 6 bases, there was a span of 12 bases. CDR1 is LNHDA, CDR2 SQIVND, per germline (reference sequence).

This receptor was taken from a human donor with multiple sclerosis. The sample consisted of CD8+ T cells from PBMCs. The rearrangement links TRBV19 to TRBJ2-3; D remains unclear. CDR3 bases: TGTGCCAGTAGTATAAGGCAGAATACTGATACGCAGTATTTT. Its protein is CASSIRQNTDTQYF.